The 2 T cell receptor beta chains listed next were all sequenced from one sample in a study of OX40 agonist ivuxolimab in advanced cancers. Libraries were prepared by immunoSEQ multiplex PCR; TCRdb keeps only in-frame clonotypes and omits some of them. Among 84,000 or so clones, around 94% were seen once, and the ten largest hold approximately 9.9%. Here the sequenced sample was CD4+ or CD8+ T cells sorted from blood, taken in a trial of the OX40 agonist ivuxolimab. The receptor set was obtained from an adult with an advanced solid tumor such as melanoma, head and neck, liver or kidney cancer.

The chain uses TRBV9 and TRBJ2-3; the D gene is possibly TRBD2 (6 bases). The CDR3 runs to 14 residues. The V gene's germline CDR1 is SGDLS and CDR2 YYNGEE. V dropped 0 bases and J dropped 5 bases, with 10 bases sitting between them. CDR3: CASSVASRGDTQYF. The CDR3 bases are TGTGCCAGCAGCGTAGCCTCGCGGGGAGATACGCAGTATTTT.

The CDR3 here is CASSLGELAGGVEKTQYF. The CDR3 nucleotides read TGTGCCAGCAGCTTAGGAGAGTTAGCGGGAGGGGTCGAAAAGACCCAGTACTTC. This sequence joins TRBV11-2 and TRBJ2-5; TRBD2 agrees at 11 bases. The V and J ends lost 1 base and 6 bases, in that order; junction bases with no gene match: 13. From germline, CDR1 is SGHAT and CDR2 FQNNGV. The CDR3 spans 18 residues.